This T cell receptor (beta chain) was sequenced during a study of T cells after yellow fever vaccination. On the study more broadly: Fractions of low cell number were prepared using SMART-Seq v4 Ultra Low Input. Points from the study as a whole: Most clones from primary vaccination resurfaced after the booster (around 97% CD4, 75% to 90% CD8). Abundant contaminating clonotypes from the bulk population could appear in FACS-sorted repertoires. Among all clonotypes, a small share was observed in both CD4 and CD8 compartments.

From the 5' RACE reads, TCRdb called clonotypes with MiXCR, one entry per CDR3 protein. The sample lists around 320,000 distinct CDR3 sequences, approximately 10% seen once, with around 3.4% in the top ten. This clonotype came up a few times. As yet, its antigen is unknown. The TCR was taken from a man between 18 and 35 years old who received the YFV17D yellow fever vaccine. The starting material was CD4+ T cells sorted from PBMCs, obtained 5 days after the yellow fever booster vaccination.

The CDR3 sequence: CASSPRTGENTEAFF. CDR3 bases: TGTGCCAGCAGCCCGAGGACAGGGGAGAACACTGAAGCTTTCTTT. V is TRBV7-3 and J is TRBJ1-1; 9 nucleotides match TRBD1. The CDR3 has 15 residues. Germline values: CDR1 SGHTA, CDR2 FQGTGA. The V segment lost 5 bases and the J segment 1 base; nucleotides outside the gene matches: 5.